This T cell receptor (beta chain) emerged from a study of blood T cell repertoires in COVID-19. Per the authors' pipeline: Reference gene primer amplification yielded estimated nucleated cell counts. This table comes from immunoSEQ multiplex PCR, and its TCRdb copy is limited to in-frame clones, with some not included. That table is the source of V, J and clone size, and D and trimming were worked out from the DNA. In the table there are tens of thousands of clones, 81% of which are singletons. Seattle's cohort entered during active infection and was followed longitudinally. Material: peripheral blood. This TCR derives from a man aged 60-69 years with COVID-19, enrolled during active disease.

CDR3 in DNA: TGTGCCAGCAGCAAAGAGGTAGGGGGCCCTACTACAACTAATGAAAAACTGTTTTTT. Its translation: CASSKEVGGPTTTNEKLFF. The rearrangement links TRBV21-1 to TRBJ1-4; the D call TRBD1 from the table was never checked on the DNA. TRBV21-1 has pseudogene status. This CDR3 contains 19 residues.